Listed here are 14 T cell receptor beta chains from one sample, sequenced in a study of OX40 agonist ivuxolimab in advanced cancers. Generated by immunoSEQ multiplex PCR, the TCRdb table keeps only in-frame clones and is missing some. There are under 55,000 clones in the sample; just under 95% occur only once, and around 25% lies in the top ten. The sequences come from CD4+ or CD8+ T cells sorted from blood, collected in a trial of the OX40 agonist ivuxolimab. The receptors were sampled from an adult with an advanced solid tumor such as melanoma, head and neck, liver or kidney cancer.

The V call is TRBV11-2, the J call TRBJ2-7, with 7 bases identical to TRBD2. CDR1 and CDR2 (germline): SGHAT, FQNNGV. V dropped 6 bases and J dropped 6; count of bases not matched to a gene: 14. The CDR3 consists of 15 residues. The chain's CDR3 is CASSLPFEAGSEQYF. The CDR3 DNA reads as TGTGCCAGCAGTTTGCCGTTTGAAGCGGGAAGCGAGCAGTACTTC. Looking up the rest from reference TRBV11-2 and TRBJ2-7 gives the full variable domain: EAGVAQSPRYKIIEKRQSVAFWCNPISGHATLYWYQQILGQGPKLLIQFQNNGVVDDSQLPKDRFSAERLKGVDSTLKIQPAKLEDSAVYLCASSLPFEAGSEQYFGPGTRLTVT.

The chain has TRBV29-1 and TRBJ2-7; 10 nucleotides match TRBD1. CDR3 length equals 15 residues. Trimming cost V 1 base and J 2 bases; bases outside gene matches: 5. Germline V gives CDR1 SQVTM, CDR2 ANQGSEA. The CDR3 protein is CSVEGAGTGAYEQYF. DNA of the CDR3: TGCAGCGTTGAAGGAGCCGGGACAGGGGCCTACGAGCAGTACTTC.

The chain uses TRBV19 and TRBJ2-7, with D tentatively TRBD2 (5 bases). Germline CDR1 reads LNHDA; CDR2 reads SQIVND (reference sequence). The CDR3 extends over 12 amino acids. The V gene lost 5 bases and the J gene lost 7 bases, with 12 bases spanning the gap. Here the CDR3 reads CASSSHPGEQYF. CDR3 DNA sequence: TGTGCCAGTAGTTCCCACCCGGGGGAGCAGTACTTC.

V and J are TRBV10-3 and TRBJ2-7; TRBD2 matches 16 bases. J gave up 5 bases and V 4 bases, and 8 bases lay outside the gene matches. The germline V gene encodes CDR1 ENHRY and CDR2 SYGVKD. The CDR3 sequence is 17 residues long. The chain's CDR3 is CAISGGTSGRVVNEQYF. As DNA, the CDR3 is TGTGCCATCAGTGGGGGGACTAGCGGGAGGGTAGTGAACGAGCAGTACTTC.

The chain has TRBV4-3 and TRBJ2-2, with 7 bases fitting TRBD2. The germline V gene encodes CDR1 LGHNA and CDR2 YSLEER. The CDR3 is 18 amino acids. V was clipped by 0 bases and J by 1 base; unmatched bases: 8. The CDR3 region is CASSQDPSGLGNTGELFF. DNA of the CDR3: TGCGCCAGCAGCCAAGATCCATCAGGACTAGGGAACACCGGGGAGCTGTTTTTT.

This chain joins TRBV7-9 and TRBJ2-2; D ambiguous. Trimming removed 1 base from V and 9 bases from J, with 0 bases in between. The CDR3 extends over 10 amino acids. The V gene's germline CDR1 is SEHNR and CDR2 FQNEAQ (reference sequence). CDR3 in amino acids: CASSLGELFF. The CDR3 DNA reads TGTGCCAGCAGCTTAGGGGAGCTGTTTTTT. Filled out from reference TRBV7-9 and TRBJ2-2, the complete variable domain reads DTGVSQNPRHKITKRGQNVTFRCDPISEHNRLYWYRQTLGQGPEFLTYFQNEAQLEKSRLLSDRFSAERPKGSFSTLEIQRTEQGDSAMYLCASSLGELFFGEGSRLTVL.

This sequence joins TRBV2 and TRBJ1-4; D ambiguous. Trimming removed 5 bases at V and 4 bases at J, with 17 bases between. CDR1 is SNHLY and CDR2 is FYNNEI in the germline V gene. The CDR3 is 16 amino acids. CDR3 residues: CASSTLRTGFNEKLFF. DNA for the CDR3: TGTGCCAGCAGTACCCTCCGGACGGGTTTTAATGAAAAACTGTTTTTT.

This chain links TRBV28 with TRBJ2-3; 11 bases agree with TRBD2. The CDR3 covers 15 residues. V lost 3 bases and J lost 4; bases outside the gene matches: 3. The germline V gene has CDR1 MDHEN and CDR2 SYDVKM. Here the CDR3 reads CASSFSGRVADTQYF. CDR3 nucleotides: TGTGCCAGCAGTTTTAGCGGGAGGGTCGCAGATACGCAGTATTTT.

The genes are TRBV28 and TRBJ1-1; D might be TRBD1 (6 bases). Germline V gene lookup returns CDR1 MDHEN and CDR2 SYDVKM. The CDR3 covers 17 residues. Trimming stripped 4 bases from V and 1 base from J, with 19 bases between. The CDR3 here is CASSSSLWQGQNTEAFF. The CDR3 DNA is TGTGCCAGCAGTTCTTCCCTCTGGCAGGGACAGAACACTGAAGCTTTCTTT.

J is TRBJ2-2 and V is TRBV28; 9 nucleotides agree with TRBD2. With 4 bases clipped from V and 2 bases from J, the junction kept 11 bases outside the gene matches. CDR1 and CDR2 from the germline V gene are MDHEN and SYDVKM. The CDR3 loop spans 18 amino acids. Written as DNA, the CDR3 is TGTGCCAGCAGTTCCCACGTCATAGCGGGAGATAACACCGGGGAGCTGTTTTTT. Protein sequence: CASSSHVIAGDNTGELFF.

The chain combines TRBV7-9 with TRBJ2-3; 10 bases line up with TRBD2. Germline CDR1 and CDR2: SEHNR and FQNEAQ (reference sequence). J was trimmed by 1 base and V by 2 bases; bases with no gene match: 6. This CDR3 is built from 17 residues. The DNA of the CDR3 is TGTGCCAGCAGCTTAACTAGCGGGACCCTAGGCACAGATACGCAGTATTTT. Its protein is CASSLTSGTLGTDTQYF.

The chain links TRBV6-5 to TRBJ2-2, with D unclear. The CDR3 runs to 13 residues. In germline, CDR1 is MNHEY, CDR2 SVGAGI. V was pared by 4 bases and J by 3 bases, with 6 bases between. This chain's CDR3 is CASSFTHTGELFF. CDR3 nucleotide sequence: TGTGCCAGCAGTTTCACTCACACCGGGGAGCTGTTTTTT.

The table lists this clone with a count of one. The chain couples TRBV11-2 to TRBJ2-7; unclear D gene. Germline V gene data show CDR1 as SGHAT and CDR2 as FQNNGV. V was shortened by 3 bases and J by 4 bases, with 7 bases between the two germline ends. The CDR3 contains 12 residues. CDR3 in DNA: TGTGCCAGCAGCTTCGGCGAATACGAGCAGTACTTC. Translated: CASSFGEYEQYF.

This clone appeared once. The chain employs TRBV5-1 and TRBJ2-7; maybe TRBD2 (5 bases). Germline loops: CDR1 SGHRS, CDR2 YFSETQ. With 5 bases removed from V and 1 base from J, the gap between germline ends came to 10 bases. CDR3 length: 13 residues. The CDR3 DNA follows: TGCGCCAGCAGTCCGGGATTGTCCTACGAGCAGTACTTC. This translates into CASSPGLSYEQYF. Combining the CDR3 with reference TRBV5-1 and TRBJ2-7 gives the whole variable domain KAGVTQTPRYLIKTRGQQVTLSCSPISGHRSVSWYQQTPGQGLQFLFEYFSETQRNKGNFPGRFSGRQFSNSRSEMNVSTLELGDSALYLCASSPGLSYEQYFGPGTRLTVT.